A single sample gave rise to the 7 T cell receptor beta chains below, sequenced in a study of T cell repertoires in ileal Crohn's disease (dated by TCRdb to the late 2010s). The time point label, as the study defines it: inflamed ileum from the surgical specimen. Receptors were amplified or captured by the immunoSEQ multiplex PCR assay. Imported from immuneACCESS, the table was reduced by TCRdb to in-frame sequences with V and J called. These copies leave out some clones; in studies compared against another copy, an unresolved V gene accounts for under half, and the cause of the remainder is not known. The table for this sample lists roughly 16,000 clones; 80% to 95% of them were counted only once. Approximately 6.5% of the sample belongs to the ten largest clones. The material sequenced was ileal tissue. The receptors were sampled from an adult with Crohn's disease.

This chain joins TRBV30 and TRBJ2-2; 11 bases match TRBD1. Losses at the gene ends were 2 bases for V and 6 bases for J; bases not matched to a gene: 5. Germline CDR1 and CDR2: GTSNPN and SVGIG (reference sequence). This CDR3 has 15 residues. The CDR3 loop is CAWSKGTGGSGELFF. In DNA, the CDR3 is TGTGCCTGGAGTAAGGGGACAGGGGGATCCGGGGAGCTGTTTTTT. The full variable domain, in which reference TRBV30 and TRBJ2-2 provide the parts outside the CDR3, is SQTIHQWPATLVQPVGSPLSLECTVEGTSNPNLYWYRQAAGRGLQLLFYSVGIGQISSEVPQNLSASRPQDRQFILSSKKLLLSDSGFYLCAWSKGTGGSGELFFGEGSRLTVL.

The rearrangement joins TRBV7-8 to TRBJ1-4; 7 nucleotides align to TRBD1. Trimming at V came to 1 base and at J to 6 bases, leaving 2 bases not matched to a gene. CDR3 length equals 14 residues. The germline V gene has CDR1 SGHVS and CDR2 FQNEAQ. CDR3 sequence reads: CASSLVQGHEKLFF. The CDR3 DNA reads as TGTGCCAGCAGCTTAGTACAGGGGCATGAAAAACTGTTTTTT.

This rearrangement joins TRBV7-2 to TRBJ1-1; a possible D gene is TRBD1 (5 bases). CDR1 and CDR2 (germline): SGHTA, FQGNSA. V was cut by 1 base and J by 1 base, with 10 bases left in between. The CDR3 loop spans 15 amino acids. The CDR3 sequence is CASSLVRRGNTEAFF. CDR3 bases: TGTGCCAGCAGCTTAGTTAGGAGGGGGAACACTGAAGCTTTCTTT.

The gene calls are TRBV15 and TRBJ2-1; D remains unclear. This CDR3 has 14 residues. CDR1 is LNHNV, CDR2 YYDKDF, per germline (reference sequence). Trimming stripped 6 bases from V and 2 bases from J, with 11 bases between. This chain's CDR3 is CATRPGPTYNEQFF. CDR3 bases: TGTGCCACCAGACCAGGCCCTACCTACAATGAGCAGTTCTTC.

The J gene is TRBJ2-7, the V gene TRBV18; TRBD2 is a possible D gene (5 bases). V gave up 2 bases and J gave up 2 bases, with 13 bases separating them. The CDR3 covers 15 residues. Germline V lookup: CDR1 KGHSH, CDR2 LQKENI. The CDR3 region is CASSPNRENPYEQYF. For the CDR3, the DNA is TGTGCCAGCTCACCAAATCGGGAAAACCCCTACGAGCAGTACTTC.

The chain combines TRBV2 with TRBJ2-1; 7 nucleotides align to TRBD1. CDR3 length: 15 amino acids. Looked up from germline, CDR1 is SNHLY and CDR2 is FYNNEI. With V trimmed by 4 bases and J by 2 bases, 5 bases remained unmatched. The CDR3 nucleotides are TGTGCCAGCAGTGCCTCGACAGGGACCTACAATGAGCAGTTCTTC. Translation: CASSASTGTYNEQFF.

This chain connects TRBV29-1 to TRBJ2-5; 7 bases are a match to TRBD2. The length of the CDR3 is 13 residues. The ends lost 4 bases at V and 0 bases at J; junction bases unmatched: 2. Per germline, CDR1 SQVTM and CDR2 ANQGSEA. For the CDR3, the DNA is TGCAGCGTTGGACTAGCCGACCAAGAGACCCAGTACTTC. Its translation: CSVGLADQETQYF. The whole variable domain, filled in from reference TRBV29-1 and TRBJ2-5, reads SAVISQKPSRDICQRGTSLTIQCQVDSQVTMMFWYRQQPGQSLTLIATANQGSEATYESGFVIDKFPISRPNLTFSTLTVSNMSPEDSSIYLCSVGLADQETQYFGPGTRLLVL.